This T cell receptor beta chain originates from a study of T-cell memory formation after mild COVID-19. On the study more broadly: TCR clusters were largely donor specific.

5'RACE, which relied on constant-segment primers, yielded TCR alpha and TCR beta cDNA libraries carrying sample barcodes and UMIs. TCRdb processed the 5' RACE reads anew with MiXCR; each CDR3 protein has one entry. Among 350,000 to 450,000 distinct CDR3 sequences, approximately 15% were seen once, and the ten largest hold around a fifth. This clonotype has a handful of counts. The antigen remains unidentified. Findings and caveats of the study: Day 15 to 85 contracting clones showed balanced CD4/CD8; day 15 to 37 expanders favored CD4+. Shrinking CD4+ clones were chiefly CM and EM; CD8+ ones were chiefly EMRA.

The CDR3 has 16 residues. The junction had 6 bases not matched to a gene; V was cut back by 1 base and J by 3 bases. The germline gives CDR1 LGHNA, CDR2 YSLEER. This chain uses TRBV4-3 with TRBJ1-2, with TRBD1 matching 9 bases. This clonotype was obtained from a man aged 18-30 years who had mild COVID-19 (a few samples of this study predate the infection). Cell type and time point are not known. The sequenced sample was PBMCs or a T cell subset sorted from them (not recorded which). The CDR3 DNA reads as TGCGCCAGCAGCCAAGTGGGACAGGGCTTCGACTATGGCTACACCTTC. This codes for CASSQVGQGFDYGYTF.